A single sample is the source of the 18 T cell receptor beta chains below, sequenced in a study of T cells in Graves' hyperthyroidism and ophthalmopathy. RNA transcripts gave rise to amplified TCR beta CDR3 regions. The study used the HTBI primer set for a first-round RT-PCR of the TCR CDR3. TCRdb re-analysed the multiplex PCR reads in MiXCR, keeping a single row per CDR3 protein. The table records around 660,000 distinct CDR3 sequences, approximately 42% of them present only once. The sequenced material came from peripheral blood or thyroid tissue (not recorded which). Receptors originate from an adult man with Graves' disease, either hyperthyroidism or ophthalmopathy (not recorded which).

This clonotype was observed a handful of times. V is TRBV20-1 and J is TRBJ2-2; tentatively, D is TRBD2 (7 bases). CDR1 DFQATT and CDR2 SNEGSKA come from the germline V gene (reference sequence). This CDR3 is built from 14 residues. Between the trimmed V and J ends, which lost 1 base and 5 bases, there was a span of 11 bases. The DNA of the CDR3 is TGCAGTGCTAGAGGGGGGGGGCTTACCGGGGAGCTGTTTTTT. This sequence encodes CSARGGGLTGELFF.

Only a few counts were recorded for this clonotype. The V gene is TRBV7-2, the J gene TRBJ2-5; D is unresolved. CDR3 length: 13 residues. Germline assignment: CDR1 SGHTA and CDR2 FQGNSA. Between the trimmed V and J ends, which lost 6 bases and 5 bases, there was a span of 13 bases. The CDR3 nucleotides read TGTGCCAGCAGTTTATGGGTCCGGGAGACCCAGTACTTC. This translates into CASSLWVRETQYF.

Remarks on this clonotype: The junction does not match germline at one end; this may be a read error. This sequence joins TRBV10-3 and TRBJ1-1; 7 bases are a match to TRBD1. Germline V gives CDR1 ENHRY, CDR2 SYGVKD. The CDR3 runs 15 residues. In DNA form, the CDR3 reads TGTGCCAGCAGTGCAGGGGGACTACTGAACACTGAAGCTTTCTTT. Protein: CASSAGGLLNTEAFF.

The chain joins TRBV7-2 to TRBJ1-5; a weak D match, TRBD1 (5 bases). The germline V and J ends were trimmed by 1 base and 4 bases, with 11 bases remaining between them. Germline assignment: CDR1 SGHTA and CDR2 FQGNSA. This CDR3 contains 15 residues. In nucleotides, the CDR3 is TGTGCCAGCAGCTTAGTGGTACAGGAAAATCAGCCCCAGCATTTT. This encodes CASSLVVQENQPQHF.

A few counts support this clonotype. V usage is TRBV7-9 and J usage is TRBJ2-7; TRBD2 might be the D (6 bases). The CDR3 has 16 residues. The germline CDR1 and CDR2 sequences are SEHNR and FQNEAQ (reference sequence). V gave up 5 bases and J gave up 2 bases, with 19 bases separating them. CDR3 nucleotides: TGTGCCAGCAGCACGGGGGTTACGGGATCTCCCTACGAGCAGTACTTC. It encodes CASSTGVTGSPYEQYF.

V and J are TRBV29-1 and TRBJ1-1; D is unclear. CDR1 and CDR2 (germline): SQVTM, ANQGSEA. The CDR3 extends over 13 amino acids. The V and J ends lost 8 bases and 0 bases respectively, with 13 bases between them. The CDR3 coding sequence is TGCAGCAGCTCGGCGAGAGTGAACACTGAAGCTTTCTTT. Its translation is CSSSARVNTEAFF. The variable domain in full, completed from reference TRBV29-1 and TRBJ1-1, reads SAVISQKPSRDICQRGTSLTIQCQVDSQVTMMFWYRQQPGQSLTLIATANQGSEATYESGFVIDKFPISRPNLTFSTLTVSNMSPEDSSIYLCSSSARVNTEAFFGQGTRLTVV.

About this clonotype itself: This may stem from a read error, because a much larger clone lies one nucleotide away. The chain recombines TRBV7-2 with TRBJ2-5; D not certain. The CDR3 loop spans 14 amino acids. Trimming cost V 2 bases and J 5 bases, with 12 bases left between them. Germline V CDR1 and CDR2: SGHTA, FQGNSA. CDR3 sequence: CASSLSLVQETQYF. The CDR3 DNA is TGTGCCAGCAGCTTATCGCTAGTCCAGGAGACCCAGTACTTC.

Concerning this clonotype itself: Without the conserved terminal phenylalanine or tryptophan, this CDR3 likely stems from a read error. The DNA is left out, because the CDR3 cannot be placed on it with certainty; the CDR3 is given as TCRdb lists it. V gene TRBV11-2 combines with J gene TRBJ1-4; the table's D gene call, TRBD1, was not cross checked with the DNA. The CDR3 length equals 8 residues, ends included. CDR1 and CDR2 (germline): SGHAT, FQNNGV. This CDR3 is CASRLHRV.

The chain combines TRBV29-1 with TRBJ1-1, with 7 bases identical to TRBD1. The CDR3 consists of 15 residues. Unmatched junction bases numbered 11, after V lost 7 bases and J lost 0 bases. From germline, CDR1 is SQVTM and CDR2 ANQGSEA. DNA of the CDR3: TGCAGCGCACCAGGGGGTGGGGGAATGAACACTGAAGCTTTCTTT. This encodes CSAPGGGGMNTEAFF.

The V call is TRBV2, the J call TRBJ1-1, with 7 bases aligning to TRBD1. V lost 4 bases, J lost 1 base, and 3 bases stayed unmatched. The CDR3 consists of 14 residues. Germline V CDR1 and CDR2: SNHLY, FYNNEI. The CDR3 is CASSGNRGNTEAFF. CDR3 nucleotides: TGTGCCAGCAGTGGGAACAGGGGGAACACTGAAGCTTTCTTT.

This clonotype was counted once. The CDR3 nucleotides are TGTGCCAGCAGTGAAGCCCGACAGGTGTATGAAAAACTGTTTTTT. This encodes CASSEARQVYEKLFF. The V call is TRBV25-1, the J call TRBJ1-4; TRBD1 is a possible D gene (6 bases). Trimming left V 2 bases short and J 6 bases short, with 13 bases between. The CDR3 is made up of 15 amino acids. Germline CDR1 reads MGHDK; CDR2 reads SYGVNS.

This clonotype was detected ten times or more. This chain's CDR3 is CASSLILTGELFF. In DNA form, the CDR3 reads TGTGCCAGCAGCTTAATCCTGACCGGGGAGCTGTTTTTT. The V call is TRBV7-2, the J call TRBJ2-2; no definite D call. V was trimmed by 2 bases and J by 5 bases, leaving 6 bases between them. The CDR3 runs to 13 residues. Per germline, CDR1 SGHTA and CDR2 FQGNSA.

In its sample, this clonotype was seen many times. The chain combines TRBV7-6 with TRBJ2-6; TRBD2 agrees at 7 bases. The trim removed 4 bases at V and 4 bases at J, leaving 10 bases unmatched. The germline V gene encodes CDR1 SGHVS and CDR2 FNYEAQ. The CDR3 runs to 17 residues. The CDR3 nucleotides are TGTGCCAGCAGCTACCTTGGGAGGGGTACCGGGGCCAACGTCCTGACTTTC. It is translated as CASSYLGRGTGANVLTF.

The rearrangement uses TRBV24-1 and TRBJ1-2; D ambiguous. The germline V and J ends were trimmed by 4 bases and 1 base, with 6 bases remaining between them. This CDR3 is built from 13 residues. Germline V lookup: CDR1 KGHDR, CDR2 SFDVKD. The CDR3 region is CATSDRGNYGYTF. In nucleotides, the CDR3 is TGTGCCACCAGTGACCGGGGTAACTATGGCTACACCTTC.

This clonotype was counted only a few times. This rearrangement joins TRBV10-3 to TRBJ2-2; 7 bases are a match to TRBD2. CDR1 and CDR2 from the germline V gene are ENHRY and SYGVKD. The V and J ends lost 7 bases and 1 base, in that order; junction bases with no gene match: 6. CDR3 length equals 15 residues. In nucleotides, the CDR3 is TGTGCCATCACCCAAGGCGGGGGGAACACCGGGGAGCTGTTTTTT. Translating gives CAITQGGGNTGELFF.

The sample holds many counts of this clonotype. The CDR3 protein is CSGDGTARGTEAFF. Here the CDR3 DNA reads TGCAGCGGGGACGGGACGGCCCGAGGGACTGAAGCTTTCTTT. This chain uses TRBV29-1 with TRBJ1-1; possible D gene TRBD1, 5 bases. Trimming removed 7 bases from V and 5 bases from J, with 20 bases in between. Germline values: CDR1 SQVTM, CDR2 ANQGSEA. This CDR3 is 14 amino acids long.

Details on this clonotype: Being one base from a much bigger clone, this may be a read error. The chain combines TRBV24-1 with TRBJ1-5, with D unclear. Germline assignment: CDR1 KGHDR and CDR2 SFDVKD. There are 15 residues in the CDR3. The DNA of the CDR3 is TGTGCCACCAGTGCTCCGGACCCAAGCAATCAGCTCCAGCATTTT. It yields the protein CATSAPDPSNQLQHF.

The chain couples TRBV20-1 to TRBJ2-7; 12 bases are shared with TRBD2. The junction had 5 bases not matched to a gene; V was cut back by 4 bases and J by 4 bases. The CDR3 length is 14 residues. The germline CDR1 and CDR2 sequences are DFQATT and SNEGSKA (reference sequence). This CDR3 reads CSAIGLAGTYEQYF. The CDR3 DNA is TGCAGTGCTATAGGACTAGCGGGGACTTACGAGCAGTACTTC.